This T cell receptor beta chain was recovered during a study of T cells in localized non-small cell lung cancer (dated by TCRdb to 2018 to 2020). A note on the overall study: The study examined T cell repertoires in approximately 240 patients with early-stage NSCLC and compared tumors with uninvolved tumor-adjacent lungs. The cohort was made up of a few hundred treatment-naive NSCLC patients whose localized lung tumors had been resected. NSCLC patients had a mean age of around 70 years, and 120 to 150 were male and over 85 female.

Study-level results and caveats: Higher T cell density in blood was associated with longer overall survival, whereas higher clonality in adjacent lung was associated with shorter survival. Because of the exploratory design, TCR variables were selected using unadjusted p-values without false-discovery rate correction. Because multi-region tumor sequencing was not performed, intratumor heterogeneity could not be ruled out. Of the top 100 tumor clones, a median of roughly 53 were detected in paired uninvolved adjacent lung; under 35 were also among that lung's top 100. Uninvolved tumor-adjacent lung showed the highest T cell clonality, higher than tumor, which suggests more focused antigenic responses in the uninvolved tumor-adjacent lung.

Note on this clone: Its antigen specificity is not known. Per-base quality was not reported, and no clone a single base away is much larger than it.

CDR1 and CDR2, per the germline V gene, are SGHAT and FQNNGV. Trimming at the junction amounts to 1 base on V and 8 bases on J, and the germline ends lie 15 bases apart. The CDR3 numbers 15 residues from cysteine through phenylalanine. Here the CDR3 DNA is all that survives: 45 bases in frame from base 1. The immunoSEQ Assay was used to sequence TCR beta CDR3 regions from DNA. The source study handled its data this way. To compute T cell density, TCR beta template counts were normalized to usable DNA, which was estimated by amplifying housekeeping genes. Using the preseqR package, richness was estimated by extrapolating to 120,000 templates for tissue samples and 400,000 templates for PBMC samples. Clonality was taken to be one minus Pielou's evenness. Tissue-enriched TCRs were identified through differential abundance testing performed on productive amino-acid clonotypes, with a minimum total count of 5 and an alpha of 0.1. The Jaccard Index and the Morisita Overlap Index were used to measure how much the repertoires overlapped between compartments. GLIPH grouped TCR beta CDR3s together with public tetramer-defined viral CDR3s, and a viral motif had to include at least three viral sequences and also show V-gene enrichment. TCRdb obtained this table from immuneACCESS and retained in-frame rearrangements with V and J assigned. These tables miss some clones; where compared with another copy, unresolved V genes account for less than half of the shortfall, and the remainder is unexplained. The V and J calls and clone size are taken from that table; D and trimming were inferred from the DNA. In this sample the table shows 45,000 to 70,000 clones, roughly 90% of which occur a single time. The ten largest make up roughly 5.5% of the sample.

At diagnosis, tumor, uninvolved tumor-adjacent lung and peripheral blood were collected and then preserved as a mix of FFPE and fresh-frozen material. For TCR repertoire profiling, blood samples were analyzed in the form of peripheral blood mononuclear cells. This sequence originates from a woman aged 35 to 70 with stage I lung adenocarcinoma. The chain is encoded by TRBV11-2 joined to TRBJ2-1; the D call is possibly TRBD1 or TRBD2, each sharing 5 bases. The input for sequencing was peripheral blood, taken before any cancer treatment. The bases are TGTGCCAGCAGCTTAGGAGGGGACGGCATGCATGAGCAGTTCTTC. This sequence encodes CASSLGGDGMHEQFF.